The sequence of this TCR beta chain was determined in a study of T cells in localized non-small cell lung cancer. The V gene end was trimmed by 6 bases and the J gene end by 9 bases; junction bases not matched to a gene: 17. The CDR3 is 16 amino acids. Germline V gives CDR1 MDHEN, CDR2 SYDVKM. Profiled with immunoSEQ multiplex PCR; TCRdb holds only in-frame clones, not every one. The table has about 37,000 clones, 85% to 95% seen once; the top ten hold around 11%. This specimen consisted of peripheral blood mononuclear cells, obtained before any cancer treatment. The V call is TRBV28, the J call TRBJ1-5; TRBD1 aligns across 7 bases. The receptor was derived from a female donor aged 60 or older with stage II lung adenocarcinoma. The CDR3 loop reads CASSPMGIGGPGPQHF. The CDR3 nucleotides read TGTGCCAGCAGCCCCATGGGGATAGGGGGCCCGGGGCCCCAGCATTTT.